This T cell receptor (beta chain) was identified during a study of identical twins. The CDR3 spans 15 residues. J was trimmed by 6 bases and V by 10 bases; bases with no gene match: 13. CDR1 is SEHNR and CDR2 is FQNEAQ in the germline V gene (reference sequence). Each CDR3 protein is one row after TCRdb ran MiXCR on the 5' RACE reads. The data contain roughly 190,000 distinct CDR3 sequences, about 15% of them singletons. These sequences were also reported in another study, on T cells expressing NK-cell markers.

The sequence derives from a young woman in good health. This sequence joins TRBV7-9 and TRBJ2-2; 8 nucleotides line up with TRBD2. Sequencing was carried out using CD8+ T cells sorted from blood. This chain's CDR3 is CATTVGTSSPGELFF. In DNA form, the CDR3 reads TGTGCCACCACCGTAGGGACTAGTAGCCCCGGGGAGCTGTTTTTT.